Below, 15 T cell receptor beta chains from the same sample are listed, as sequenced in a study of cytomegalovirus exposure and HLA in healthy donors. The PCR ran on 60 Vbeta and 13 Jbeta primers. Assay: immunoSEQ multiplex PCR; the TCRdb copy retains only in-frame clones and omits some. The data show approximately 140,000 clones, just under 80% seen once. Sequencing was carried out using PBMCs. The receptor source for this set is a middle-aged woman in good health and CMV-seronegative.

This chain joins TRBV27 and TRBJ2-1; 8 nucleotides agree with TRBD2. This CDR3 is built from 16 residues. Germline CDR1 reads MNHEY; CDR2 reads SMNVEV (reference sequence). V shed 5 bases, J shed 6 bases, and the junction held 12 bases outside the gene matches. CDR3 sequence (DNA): TGTGCCAGCAGTCCACCCGTGGCGGGGGGTGTCAATGAGCAGTTCTTC. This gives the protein CASSPPVAGGVNEQFF.

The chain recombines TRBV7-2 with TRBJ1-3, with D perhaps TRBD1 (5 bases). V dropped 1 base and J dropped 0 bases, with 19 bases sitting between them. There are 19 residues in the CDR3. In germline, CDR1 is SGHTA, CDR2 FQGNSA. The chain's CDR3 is CASSLVPGGTTTSGNTIYF. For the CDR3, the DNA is TGTGCCAGCAGCTTAGTCCCCGGGGGAACTACTACCTCTGGAAACACCATATATTTT. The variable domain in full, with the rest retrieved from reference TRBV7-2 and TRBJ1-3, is GAGVSQSPSNKVTEKGKDVELRCDPISGHTALYWYRQSLGQGLEFLIYFQGNSAPDKSGLPSDRFSAERTGGSVSTLTIQRTQQEDSAVYLCASSLVPGGTTTSGNTIYFGEGSWLTVV.

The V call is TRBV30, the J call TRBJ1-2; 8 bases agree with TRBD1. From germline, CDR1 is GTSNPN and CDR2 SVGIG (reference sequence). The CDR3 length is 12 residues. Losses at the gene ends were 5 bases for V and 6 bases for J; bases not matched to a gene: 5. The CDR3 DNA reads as TGTGCCTGGGGGACAGGCGAACATGGCTACACCTTC. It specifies CAWGTGEHGYTF.

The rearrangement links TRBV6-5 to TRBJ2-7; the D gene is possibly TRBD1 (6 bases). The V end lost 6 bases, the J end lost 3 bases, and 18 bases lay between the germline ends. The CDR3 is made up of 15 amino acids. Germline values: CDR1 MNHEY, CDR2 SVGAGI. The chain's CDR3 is CASSRSGTTDYEQYF. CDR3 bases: TGTGCCAGCAGCCGATCCGGGACAACGGACTACGAGCAGTACTTC.

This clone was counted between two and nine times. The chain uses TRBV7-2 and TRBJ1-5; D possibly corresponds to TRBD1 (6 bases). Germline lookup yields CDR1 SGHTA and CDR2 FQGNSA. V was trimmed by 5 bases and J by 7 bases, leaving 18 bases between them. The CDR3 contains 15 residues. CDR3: CASSPMVGGGQPQHF. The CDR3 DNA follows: TGTGCCAGCAGCCCCATGGTAGGGGGGGGGCAGCCCCAGCATTTT. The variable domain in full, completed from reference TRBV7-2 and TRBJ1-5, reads GAGVSQSPSNKVTEKGKDVELRCDPISGHTALYWYRQSLGQGLEFLIYFQGNSAPDKSGLPSDRFSAERTGGSVSTLTIQRTQQEDSAVYLCASSPMVGGGQPQHFGDGTRLSIL.

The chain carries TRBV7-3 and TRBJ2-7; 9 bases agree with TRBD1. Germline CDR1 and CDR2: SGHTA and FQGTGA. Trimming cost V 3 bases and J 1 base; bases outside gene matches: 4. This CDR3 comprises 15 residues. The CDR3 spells CASSLGQGRSYEQYF. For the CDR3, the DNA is TGTGCCAGCAGCTTGGGACAGGGACGGTCCTACGAGCAGTACTTC.

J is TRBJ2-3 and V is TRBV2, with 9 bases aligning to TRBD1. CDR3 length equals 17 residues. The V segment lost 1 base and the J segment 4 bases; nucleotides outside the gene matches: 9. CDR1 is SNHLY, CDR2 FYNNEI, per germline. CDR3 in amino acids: CASSEGGTGHRADTQYF. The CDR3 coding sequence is TGTGCCAGCAGTGAAGGTGGGACAGGGCATAGGGCAGATACGCAGTATTTT.

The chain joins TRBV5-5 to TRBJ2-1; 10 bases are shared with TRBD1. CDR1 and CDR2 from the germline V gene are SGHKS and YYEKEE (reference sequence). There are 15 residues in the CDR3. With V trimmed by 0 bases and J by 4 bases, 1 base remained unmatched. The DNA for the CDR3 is TGTGCCAGCAGCTTGGTGGGACAGGGGTACAATGAGCAGTTCTTC. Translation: CASSLVGQGYNEQFF. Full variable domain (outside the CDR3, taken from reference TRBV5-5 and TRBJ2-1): DAGVTQSPTHLIKTRGQQVTLRCSPISGHKSVSWYQQVLGQGPQFIFQYYEKEERGRGNFPDRFSARQFPNYSSELNVNALLLGDSALYLCASSLVGQGYNEQFFGPGTRLTVL.

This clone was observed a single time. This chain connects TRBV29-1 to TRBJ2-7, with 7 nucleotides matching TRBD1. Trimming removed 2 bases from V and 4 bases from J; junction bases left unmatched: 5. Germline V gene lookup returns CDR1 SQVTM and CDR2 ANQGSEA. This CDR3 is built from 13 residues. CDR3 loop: CSVESGTDYEQYF. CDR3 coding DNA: TGCAGCGTTGAATCCGGGACAGATTACGAGCAGTACTTC.

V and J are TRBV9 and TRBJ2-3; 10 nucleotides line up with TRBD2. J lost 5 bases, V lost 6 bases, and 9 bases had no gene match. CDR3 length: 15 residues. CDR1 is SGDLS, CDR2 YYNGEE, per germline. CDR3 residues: CASNPAGGVVDTQYF. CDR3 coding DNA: TGTGCCAGCAACCCAGCGGGAGGGGTGGTAGATACGCAGTATTTT.

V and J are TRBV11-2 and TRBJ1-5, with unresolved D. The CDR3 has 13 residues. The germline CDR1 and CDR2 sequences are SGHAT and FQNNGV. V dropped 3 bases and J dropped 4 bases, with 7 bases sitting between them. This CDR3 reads CASSFRVNQPQHF. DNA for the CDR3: TGTGCCAGCAGCTTCCGGGTAAATCAGCCCCAGCATTTT.

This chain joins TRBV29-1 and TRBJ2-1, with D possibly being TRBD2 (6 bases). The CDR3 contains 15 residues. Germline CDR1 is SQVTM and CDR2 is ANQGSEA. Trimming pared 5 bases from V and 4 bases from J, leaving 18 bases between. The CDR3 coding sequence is TGCAGCGTTCGGTTTGAGGCCGGGGGTTACAATGAGCAGTTCTTC. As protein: CSVRFEAGGYNEQFF.

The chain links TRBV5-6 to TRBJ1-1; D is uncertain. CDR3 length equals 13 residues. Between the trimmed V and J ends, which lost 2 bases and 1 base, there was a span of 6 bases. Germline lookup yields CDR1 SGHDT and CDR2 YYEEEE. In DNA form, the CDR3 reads TGTGCCAGCAGCTTAACAGAGAACACTGAAGCTTTCTTT. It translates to CASSLTENTEAFF.

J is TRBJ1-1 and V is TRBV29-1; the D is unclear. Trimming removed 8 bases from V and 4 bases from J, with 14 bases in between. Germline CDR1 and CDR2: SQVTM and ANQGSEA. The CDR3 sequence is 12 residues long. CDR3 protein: CSTHSGITEAFF. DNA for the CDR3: TGCAGCACACATAGCGGTATCACTGAAGCTTTCTTT.

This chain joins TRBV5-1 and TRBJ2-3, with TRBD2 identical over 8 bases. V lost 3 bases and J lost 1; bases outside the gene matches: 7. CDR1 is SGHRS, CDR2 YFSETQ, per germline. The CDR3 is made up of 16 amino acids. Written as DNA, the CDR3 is TGCGCCAGCAGCTGGGGACTAGGTTCTCGCACAGATACGCAGTATTTT. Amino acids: CASSWGLGSRTDTQYF.